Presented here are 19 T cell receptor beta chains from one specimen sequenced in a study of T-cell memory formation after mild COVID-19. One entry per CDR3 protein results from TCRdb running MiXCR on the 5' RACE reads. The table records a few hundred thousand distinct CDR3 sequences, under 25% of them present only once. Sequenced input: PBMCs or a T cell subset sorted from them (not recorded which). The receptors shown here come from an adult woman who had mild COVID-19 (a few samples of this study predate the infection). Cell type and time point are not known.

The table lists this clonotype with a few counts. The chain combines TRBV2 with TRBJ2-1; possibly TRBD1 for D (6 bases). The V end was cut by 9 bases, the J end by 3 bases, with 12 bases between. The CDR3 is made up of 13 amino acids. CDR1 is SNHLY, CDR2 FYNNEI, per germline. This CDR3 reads CASNRDNYNEQFF. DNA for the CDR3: TGTGCCAGTAACAGGGACAACTACAATGAGCAGTTCTTC. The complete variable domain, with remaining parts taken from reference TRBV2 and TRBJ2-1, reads EPEVTQTPSHQVTQMGQEVILRCVPISNHLYFYWYRQILGQKVEFLVSFYNNEISEKSEIFDDQFSVERPDGSNFTLKIRSTKLEDSAMYFCASNRDNYNEQFFGPGTRLTVL.

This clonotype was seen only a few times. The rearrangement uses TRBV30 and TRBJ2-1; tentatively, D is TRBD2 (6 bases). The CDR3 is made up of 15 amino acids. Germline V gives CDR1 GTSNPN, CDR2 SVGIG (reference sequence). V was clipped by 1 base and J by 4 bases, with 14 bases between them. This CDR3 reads CAWSEDSGGYNEQFF. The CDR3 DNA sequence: TGTGCCTGGAGTGAAGATAGTGGGGGGTACAATGAGCAGTTCTTC.

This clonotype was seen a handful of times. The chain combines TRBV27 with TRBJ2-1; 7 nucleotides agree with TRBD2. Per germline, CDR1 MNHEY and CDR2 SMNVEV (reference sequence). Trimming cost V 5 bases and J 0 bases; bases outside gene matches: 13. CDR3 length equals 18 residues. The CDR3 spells CASSHAKAGKSSYNEQFF. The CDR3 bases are TGTGCCAGCAGTCATGCGAAAGCGGGAAAGAGCTCCTACAATGAGCAGTTCTTC.

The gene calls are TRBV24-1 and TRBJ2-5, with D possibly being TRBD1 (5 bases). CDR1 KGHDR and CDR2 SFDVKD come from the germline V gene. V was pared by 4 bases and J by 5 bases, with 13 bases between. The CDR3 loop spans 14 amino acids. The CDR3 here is CATSDPTGDETQYF. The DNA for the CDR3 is TGTGCCACCAGTGACCCAACAGGAGACGAGACCCAGTACTTC.

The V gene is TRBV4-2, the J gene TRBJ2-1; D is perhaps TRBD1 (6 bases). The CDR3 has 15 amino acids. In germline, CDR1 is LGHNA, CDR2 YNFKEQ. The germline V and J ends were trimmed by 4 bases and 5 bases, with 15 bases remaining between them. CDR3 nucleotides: TGTGCCAGCAGCCCTCAGGGCAGGGGAAACAATGAGCAGTTCTTC. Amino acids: CASSPQGRGNNEQFF.

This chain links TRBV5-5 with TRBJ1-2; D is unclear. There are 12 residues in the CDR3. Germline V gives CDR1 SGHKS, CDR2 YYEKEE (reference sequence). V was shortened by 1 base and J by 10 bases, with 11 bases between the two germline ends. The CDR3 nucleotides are TGTGCCAGCAGCTTGACGTTAGTCGCCTACACCTTC. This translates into CASSLTLVAYTF.

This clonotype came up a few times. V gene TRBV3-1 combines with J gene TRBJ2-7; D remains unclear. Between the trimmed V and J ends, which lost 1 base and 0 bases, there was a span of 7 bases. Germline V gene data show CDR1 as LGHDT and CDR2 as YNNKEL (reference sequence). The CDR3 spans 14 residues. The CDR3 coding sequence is TGTGCCAGCAGCCAAGGTGGCAACTCCTACGAGCAGTACTTC. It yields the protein CASSQGGNSYEQYF.

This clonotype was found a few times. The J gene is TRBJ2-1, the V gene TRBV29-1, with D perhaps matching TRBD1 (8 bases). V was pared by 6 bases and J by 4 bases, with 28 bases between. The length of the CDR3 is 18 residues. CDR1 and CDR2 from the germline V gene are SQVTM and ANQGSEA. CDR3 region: CSVPGQGLILGIYNEQFF. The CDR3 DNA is TGCAGCGTCCCAGGACAGGGACTAATATTGGGGATATACAATGAGCAGTTCTTC.

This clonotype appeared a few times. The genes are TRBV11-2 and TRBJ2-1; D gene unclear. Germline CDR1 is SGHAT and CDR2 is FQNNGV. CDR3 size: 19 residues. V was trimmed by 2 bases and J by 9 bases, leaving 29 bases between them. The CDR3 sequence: CASSLKVIGGSSNPSEQFF. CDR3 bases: TGTGCCAGCAGCTTAAAAGTGATAGGCGGCTCTTCGAACCCCAGTGAGCAGTTCTTC. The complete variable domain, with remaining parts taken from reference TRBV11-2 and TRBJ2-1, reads EAGVAQSPRYKIIEKRQSVAFWCNPISGHATLYWYQQILGQGPKLLIQFQNNGVVDDSQLPKDRFSAERLKGVDSTLKIQPAKLEDSAVYLCASSLKVIGGSSNPSEQFFGPGTRLTVL.

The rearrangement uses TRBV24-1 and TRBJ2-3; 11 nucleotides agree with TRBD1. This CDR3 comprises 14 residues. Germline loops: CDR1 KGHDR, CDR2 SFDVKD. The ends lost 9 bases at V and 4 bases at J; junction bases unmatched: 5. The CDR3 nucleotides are TGTGCCACCTCAACGGGACAGGGGGCAGATACGCAGTATTTT. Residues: CATSTGQGADTQYF.

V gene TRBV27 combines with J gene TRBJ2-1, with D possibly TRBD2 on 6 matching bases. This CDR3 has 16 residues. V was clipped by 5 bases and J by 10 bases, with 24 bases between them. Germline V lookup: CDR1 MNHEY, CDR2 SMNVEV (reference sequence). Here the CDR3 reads CASSPFRGTVGGEQFF. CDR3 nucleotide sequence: TGTGCCAGCAGTCCCTTCCGCGGGACGGTTGGCGGGGAGCAGTTCTTC.

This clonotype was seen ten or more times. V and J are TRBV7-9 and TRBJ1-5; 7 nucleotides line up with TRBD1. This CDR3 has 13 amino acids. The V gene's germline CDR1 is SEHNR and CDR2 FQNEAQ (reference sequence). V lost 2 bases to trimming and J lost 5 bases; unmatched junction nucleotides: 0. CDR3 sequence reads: CASSLTGDQPQHF. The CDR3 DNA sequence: TGTGCCAGCAGCTTAACAGGGGATCAGCCCCAGCATTTT.

The CDR3 spells CSVGTPQGGRYGYTF. The DNA for the CDR3 is TGCAGCGTCGGGACGCCCCAGGGGGGGCGATATGGCTACACCTTC. The chain carries TRBV29-1 and TRBJ1-2; TRBD1 matches 7 bases. The CDR3 consists of 15 residues. V lost 6 bases, J lost 5 bases, and 15 bases stayed unmatched. CDR1 SQVTM and CDR2 ANQGSEA come from the germline V gene.

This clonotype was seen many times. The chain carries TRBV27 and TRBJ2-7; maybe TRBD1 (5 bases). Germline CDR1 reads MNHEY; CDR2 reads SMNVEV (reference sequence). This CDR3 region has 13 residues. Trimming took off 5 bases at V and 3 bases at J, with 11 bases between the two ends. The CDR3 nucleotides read TGTGCCAGCAGTCCGCGTCAGGGCTACGAGCAGTACTTC. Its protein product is CASSPRQGYEQYF.

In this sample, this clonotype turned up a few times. The CDR3: CASTLGLAGRVDTQYF. The CDR3 bases are TGTGCCAGCACCCTCGGACTAGCGGGACGGGTAGATACGCAGTATTTT. The chain recombines TRBV25-1 with TRBJ2-3; 12 bases fit TRBD2. Trimming at V came to 7 bases and at J to 5 bases, leaving 10 bases not matched to a gene. Germline values: CDR1 MGHDK, CDR2 SYGVNS. There are 16 residues in the CDR3. Drawing the rest from reference TRBV25-1 and TRBJ2-3, the complete variable domain is EADIYQTPRYLVIGTGKKITLECSQTMGHDKMYWYQQDPGMELHLIHYSYGVNSTEKGDLSSESTVSRIRTEHFPLTLESARPSHTSQYLCASTLGLAGRVDTQYFGPGTRLTVL.

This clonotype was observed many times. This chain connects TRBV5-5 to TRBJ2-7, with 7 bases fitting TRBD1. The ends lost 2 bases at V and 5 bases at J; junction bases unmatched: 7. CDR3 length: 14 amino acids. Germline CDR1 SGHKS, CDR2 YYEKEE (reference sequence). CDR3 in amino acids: CASSFQTGMDEQYF. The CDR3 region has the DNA TGTGCCAGCAGCTTCCAGACAGGGATGGACGAGCAGTACTTC.

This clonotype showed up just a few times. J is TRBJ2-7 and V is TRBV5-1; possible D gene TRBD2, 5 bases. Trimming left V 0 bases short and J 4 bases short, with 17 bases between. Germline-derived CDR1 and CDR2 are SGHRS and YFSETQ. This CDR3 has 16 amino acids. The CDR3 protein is CASSLGSGIEGYEQYF. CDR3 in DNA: TGCGCCAGCAGCTTGGGCTCGGGGATTGAAGGATACGAGCAGTACTTC.

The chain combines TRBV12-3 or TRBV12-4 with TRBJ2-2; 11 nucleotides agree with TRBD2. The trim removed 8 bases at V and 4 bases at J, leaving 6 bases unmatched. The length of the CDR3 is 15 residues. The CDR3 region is CASGGTSGFTGELFF. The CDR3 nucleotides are TGTGCCAGCGGTGGGACTAGCGGATTCACCGGGGAGCTGTTTTTT.

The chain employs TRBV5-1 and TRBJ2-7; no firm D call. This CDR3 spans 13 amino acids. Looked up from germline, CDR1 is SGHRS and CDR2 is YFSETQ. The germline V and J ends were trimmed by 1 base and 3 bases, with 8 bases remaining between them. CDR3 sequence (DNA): TGCGCCAGCAGCTTGACAAATAGCTACGAGCAGTACTTC. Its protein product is CASSLTNSYEQYF.